These 15 T cell receptor beta chains originate from one sample sequenced in a study of cytotoxic CD8 clonotypes in ibrutinib-treated CLL. The data were produced by immunoSEQ multiplex PCR, yet TCRdb's version contains in-frame clones alone and is incomplete. The sample holds about 160,000 clones, approximately 84% seen once. The sample in question was PBMCs, obtained after 24 months of ibrutinib treatment. The receptors here all came from a human donor with chronic lymphocytic leukemia.

CDR3 residues: CASSTRGMNTEAFF. The DNA of the CDR3 is TGTGCCAGTAGCACAAGAGGGATGAACACTGAAGCTTTCTTT. J is TRBJ1-1 and V is TRBV19, with D uncertain. Germline CDR1 and CDR2: LNHDA and SQIVND (reference sequence). With 6 bases removed from V and 0 bases from J, the gap between germline ends came to 11 bases. This CDR3 has 14 residues. The full variable domain, completed using reference TRBV19 and TRBJ1-1, is DGGITQSPKYLFRKEGQNVTLSCEQNLNHDAMYWYRQDPGQGLRLIYYSQIVNDFQKGDIAEGYSVSREKKESFPLTVTSAQKNPTAFYLCASSTRGMNTEAFFGQGTRLTVV.

The genes are TRBV29-1 and TRBJ1-2, with 8 bases lining up with TRBD1. The junction had 12 bases not matched to a gene; V was cut back by 2 bases and J by 7 bases. This CDR3 contains 15 residues. The germline gives CDR1 SQVTM, CDR2 ANQGSEA. As DNA, the CDR3 is TGCAGCGTTGAAACGGACGACAGGGGCCGGCGTGGCTACACCTTC. This encodes CSVETDDRGRRGYTF.

This chain uses TRBV18 with TRBJ2-6; D possibly corresponds to TRBD1 (6 bases). The germline V gene has CDR1 KGHSH and CDR2 LQKENI. The germline V and J ends were trimmed by 4 bases and 2 bases, with 12 bases remaining between them. This CDR3 is built from 16 residues. DNA of the CDR3: TGTGCCAGCTCACGGGGGCCGAGCACTGGGGCCAACGTCCTGACTTTC. Amino acids: CASSRGPSTGANVLTF.

In its sample, this clone was seen a few times. The chain joins TRBV9 to TRBJ1-1; 7 bases fit TRBD1. The CDR3 has 15 residues. Germline assignment: CDR1 SGDLS and CDR2 YYNGEE. V dropped 4 bases and J dropped 1; count of bases not matched to a gene: 7. The CDR3 sequence is CASSPVRTGNTEAFF. Written as DNA, the CDR3 is TGTGCCAGCAGCCCAGTTAGGACAGGGAACACTGAAGCTTTCTTT.

The chain carries TRBV27 and TRBJ1-5, with 8 nucleotides matching TRBD1. The germline gives CDR1 MNHEY, CDR2 SMNVEV (reference sequence). V lost 4 bases to trimming and J lost 7 bases; unmatched junction nucleotides: 3. The CDR3 totals 13 residues. Here the CDR3 DNA reads TGTGCCAGCAGTTACAGGGGGGGACAGCCCCAGCATTTT. Its translation is CASSYRGGQPQHF.

In this sample, this clone turned up a few times. This chain connects TRBV7-9 to TRBJ1-1; D is undetermined. The CDR3 spans 11 residues. CDR1 is SEHNR, CDR2 FQNEAQ, per germline (reference sequence). Trimming pared 2 bases from V and 2 bases from J, leaving 0 bases between. The DNA for the CDR3 is TGTGCCAGCAGCTTAAACACTGAAGCTTTCTTT. It is translated as CASSLNTEAFF.

In DNA, the CDR3 is TGTGCCATCAGTGGTTGGGGGCCTACGCAGTATTTT. Translating it yields CAISGWGPTQYF. V is TRBV10-3 and J is TRBJ2-3; possibly TRBD1 for D (6 bases). The CDR3 loop spans 12 amino acids. Trimming removed 4 bases at V and 8 bases at J, with 10 bases between. The germline gives CDR1 ENHRY, CDR2 SYGVKD.

The J gene is TRBJ2-5, the V gene TRBV7-2, with TRBD1 matching over 9 bases. V was clipped by 5 bases and J by 4 bases; unmatched bases: 2. The CDR3 extends over 13 amino acids. Germline V gene lookup returns CDR1 SGHTA and CDR2 FQGNSA. The CDR3 is CASSADRGETQYF. CDR3 sequence (DNA): TGTGCCAGCAGCGCGGACAGGGGAGAGACCCAGTACTTC.

The chain has TRBV18 and TRBJ2-7; D might be TRBD2 (6 bases). There are 14 residues in the CDR3. Germline CDR1 is KGHSH and CDR2 is LQKENI. Trimming pared 0 bases from V and 5 bases from J, leaving 11 bases between. Written as DNA, the CDR3 is TGTGCCAGCTCACCACCGACTAGAAATGACGAGCAGTACTTC. Translating gives CASSPPTRNDEQYF.

The chain combines TRBV11-2 with TRBJ2-5, with TRBD1 matching 9 bases. The germline V gene has CDR1 SGHAT and CDR2 FQNNGV. The CDR3 covers 14 residues. V was pared by 5 bases and J by 7 bases, with 8 bases of the junction left unmatched. The CDR3 here is CASSANRGRGTQYF. The CDR3 DNA follows: TGTGCCAGCAGCGCCAACAGGGGGCGGGGGACCCAGTACTTC.

This clone was picked up one time. The V call is TRBV18, the J call TRBJ2-2; TRBD1 is a possible D gene (6 bases). CDR1 and CDR2 from the germline V gene are KGHSH and LQKENI. Trimming removed 0 bases from V and 5 bases from J, with 10 bases in between. The CDR3 is 15 amino acids. CDR3 protein: CASSPPGARTGELFF. The CDR3 coding sequence is TGTGCCAGCTCACCACCGGGGGCGCGGACCGGGGAGCTGTTTTTT.

In its sample, this clone is medium-sized. The V call is TRBV27, the J call TRBJ1-2; perhaps TRBD1 as D (5 bases). The V gene's germline CDR1 is MNHEY and CDR2 SMNVEV (reference sequence). The V and J ends lost 9 bases and 4 bases respectively, with 18 bases between them. The CDR3 consists of 14 residues. For the CDR3, the DNA is TGTGCCAGTTCGGAGGTGGGGCTGGGCTATGGCTACACCTTC. Translating gives CASSEVGLGYGYTF.

Written as DNA, the CDR3 is TGTGCCAGCAGTGTAGCGGGGGGGAACCAAGAGACCCAGTACTTC. As protein: CASSVAGGNQETQYF. The gene calls are TRBV2 and TRBJ2-5; 11 bases align to TRBD2. Germline V gives CDR1 SNHLY, CDR2 FYNNEI. With V trimmed by 4 bases and J by 0 bases, 1 base remained unmatched. CDR3 length equals 15 residues.

The CDR3 is CASSPGDRYYEQYF. The CDR3, as DNA: TGTGCCAGTAGTCCCGGGGACAGATACTACGAGCAGTACTTC. The rearrangement uses TRBV19 and TRBJ2-7; 7 bases are a match to TRBD1. Germline assignment: CDR1 LNHDA and CDR2 SQIVND (reference sequence). The J segment lost 3 bases and the V segment lost 5 bases, leaving 7 bases of the junction unmatched. There are 14 residues in the CDR3.

V gene TRBV18 combines with J gene TRBJ2-5; D is possibly TRBD2 (6 bases). Germline V CDR1 and CDR2: KGHSH, LQKENI. This CDR3 is 12 amino acids long. V was clipped by 5 bases and J by 5 bases, with 9 bases between them. The CDR3 sequence: CASSSEGETQYF. The CDR3 DNA reads TGTGCCAGCTCATCGGAGGGGGAGACCCAGTACTTC.